This T cell receptor (beta chain) was sequenced during a study of identifying expanded T cells in peripheral blood (dated by TCRdb to between 2018 and 2021). Looking at the study overall: Separate aliquots of the same genomic DNA pool were sequenced to produce technical replicates, and four replicates were compared in pairs.

No immune events such as infections were documented for the healthy donors during the collection period. To calibrate time-dependent variance in a beta-binomial model of T-cell clone differential abundance, blood repertoires from healthy donors were used as a training cohort. The training cohort was composed of approximately ten healthy donors, 3 female and 7 male. On average the donors were 43 years old, and their ages spanned about 25 to 64 years. Whole blood from each healthy donor was obtained from a commercial supplier and was collected at three time points roughly two weeks apart. Genomic DNA was extracted from unsorted whole blood for immunosequencing. TCRbeta CDR3 regions were profiled with the immunoSEQ Assay using bias-controlled multiplex PCR amplification of genomic DNA. In the original analysis: The absolute abundance of each unique TCRbeta CDR3 region was quantified after sequences were collapsed and filtered. Differential abundance was assessed using a binomial (Fisher-equivalent) model and a beta-binomial model in which time-dependent variance fitted from healthy donors was added. Any clone with fewer than 5 combined templates was excluded, and a clone was called differentially abundant if its Benjamini-Hochberg FDR was below 0.01. Beta-binomial variance was modeled as a function of total template count across the two samples using the form v = (b*log(k)+a)^2. TCRdb stores this immuneACCESS table with in-frame sequences only. Part of the clones is absent; in the studies checked, under half of the shortfall reflects unresolved V genes, and no reason is known for the rest. D and trimming were read from the DNA, whereas the V and J calls and clone size are those reported in that table. In this sample the table shows 100,000 or so clones, 75% to 90% of which occur a single time. The biggest ten clones account for just over 5.5% of the sample.

A remark on this clone: Its target antigen remains unknown. There are no base qualities to consult, and no much larger clone falls within one base.

Study-wide conclusions, independent of this receptor: Across all healthy donors, variance in clone template counts between roughly two-week samples was found to increase significantly with total template count. Between technical replicates the binomial model flagged 1 to 1.5 differentially abundant clones, whereas over roughly two weeks the binomial model flagged about 15 and over approximately 4 weeks 19 to 20. It was expected by the authors that biological variance in healthy repertoires might increase further over much longer intervals, such as months to years. Across all healthy-donor time intervals, the beta-binomial model significantly cut both the number of clones called differentially abundant and the false-positive rate.

The receptor comes from a person aged 18 to 69 in good health. Sequencing was done on a sample of blood.

This receptor carries the CDR3 CASSSRAGSYEQYF. The DNA reads TGCGCCAGCAGCTCCCGGGCCGGGTCCTACGAGCAGTACTTC. The sequence is built from TRBV5-1 and TRBJ2-7, with an unclear D gene assignment. As encoded in the germline V gene, CDR1 is SGHRS while CDR2 is YFSETQ. V lost 3 bases and J lost 1 base; the stretch between them is 11 bases long. From the cysteine through the phenylalanine, the CDR3 covers 14 amino acids. The CDR3 DNA has 42 bases and is translated from base 1.